These 5 T cell receptor beta chains were all obtained from the same sample, sequenced in a study of blood T cell repertoires in COVID-19. Data came from immunoSEQ multiplex PCR; TCRdb stores just in-frame clones and leaves some out. The table shows fewer than 450,000 clones, with roughly 91% occurring only once. Sequenced material: PBMCs or T cells enriched from blood (not recorded which). The origin of the receptors is a woman aged 18-35 years who had recovered from COVID-19.

The chain employs TRBV27 and TRBJ2-3; 8 nucleotides agree with TRBD2. There are 16 residues in the CDR3. The germline V gene has CDR1 MNHEY and CDR2 SMNVEV (reference sequence). V shed 6 bases, J shed 3 bases, and the junction held 11 bases outside the gene matches. The CDR3 here is CASRSLGSGVTDTQYF. Here the CDR3 DNA reads TGTGCCAGCAGGTCCTTGGGTAGCGGGGTTACAGATACGCAGTATTTT.

The table lists this clone with a count of one. The chain links TRBV6-5 to TRBJ1-1; unclear D gene. Germline V gene data show CDR1 as MNHEY and CDR2 as SVGAGI. This CDR3 comprises 14 residues. The V end lost 0 bases, the J end lost 1 base, and 6 bases lay between the germline ends. For the CDR3, the DNA is TGTGCCAGCAGTTACTCGTTAGCGAACACTGAAGCTTTCTTT. The encoded protein is CASSYSLANTEAFF.

This rearrangement joins TRBV4-1 to TRBJ1-2; TRBD1 agrees at 10 bases. This CDR3 has 18 residues. From germline, CDR1 is MGHRA and CDR2 YSYEKL. V lost 3 bases, J lost 4 bases, and 14 bases stayed unmatched. The CDR3 here is CASSHPAKERTGGYGYTF. The CDR3 DNA sequence: TGCGCCAGCAGCCACCCAGCTAAGGAACGGACAGGGGGCTATGGCTACACCTTC.

For this clone: The sample carries other DNA sequences with the same CDR3. The V call is TRBV5-5, the J call TRBJ1-1, with D unclear. CDR1 is SGHKS, CDR2 YYEKEE, per germline (reference sequence). The V and J ends lost 0 bases and 2 bases respectively, with 5 bases between them. CDR3 size: 13 residues. In DNA form, the CDR3 reads TGTGCCAGCAGCTTGGGCGGAAACACTGAAGCTTTCTTT. Translation: CASSLGGNTEAFF.

This clone was seen more than once but under ten times. The chain recombines TRBV21-1 with TRBJ1-4; the listed D gene, TRBD1, was not tested against the DNA. TRBV21-1 constitutes a pseudogene. The CDR3 loop spans 15 amino acids. The CDR3 DNA reads as TGTGCCAGCAGCGGACGGACAGGGTTGGGTGAAAAACTGTTTTTT. This sequence encodes CASSGRTGLGEKLFF.